This TCR beta chain appears in the sequencing data of a study of blood T cell repertoires in COVID-19. In the study overall: Italy, Spain and the United States were the sources of the convalescent and acute COVID-19 samples. The cDNA or gDNA used as material had been derived from T cells, B-cell-depleted T cells, or PBMCs.

In the authors' workflow: Cell counts per sample came from amplifying reference gene primers. Data came from immunoSEQ multiplex PCR; TCRdb stores just in-frame clones and leaves some out. The D gene and trimming were derived from the DNA, and the V and J assignments and clone size from that table. Of 350,000 to 400,000 clones listed, less than 90% were seen once; the top ten hold under 8.5%. V dropped 5 bases and J dropped 5; count of bases not matched to a gene: 10. The CDR3 is 15 amino acids. Germline assignment: CDR1 SNHLY and CDR2 FYNNEI. Enrollment of patients from Seattle took place during active infection, with longitudinal follow-up.

The genes are TRBV2 and TRBJ2-7; the match to TRBD1 covers 9 bases. The sequencing input was peripheral blood. The sequence was collected from a woman aged 60-70 years with COVID-19, enrolled during active disease. The CDR3 loop reads CASSLQGADVHEQYF. CDR3 DNA: TGTGCCAGCAGTTTACAGGGGGCGGATGTCCACGAGCAGTACTTC. The complete variable domain, with remaining parts taken from reference TRBV2 and TRBJ2-7, reads EPEVTQTPSHQVTQMGQEVILRCVPISNHLYFYWYRQILGQKVEFLVSFYNNEISEKSEIFDDQFSVERPDGSNFTLKIRSTKLEDSAMYFCASSLQGADVHEQYFGPGTRLTVT.